The T cell receptor (beta chain) described here comes from a study of blood T cells in healthy people across ages. This clonotype was detected a few times. Alongside a J-beta primer mix, a sample-barcoded 5' primer served in a second PCR lasting about 7 to 11 cycles. Each CDR3 protein is one row after TCRdb ran MiXCR on the 5' RACE reads. The sample yields about 620,000 distinct CDR3 sequences, around 50% seen once. Trimming took 2 bases from V and 3 from J, leaving 5 bases between them. CDR3 length equals 13 residues. CDR1 SGHTA and CDR2 FQGNSA come from the germline V gene. What was sequenced was blood. The source of this sequence is a woman of 80 years or more in good health. The chain has TRBV7-2 and TRBJ2-4; D call uncertain. The CDR3 spells CASSLKDKNIQYF. CDR3 sequence (DNA): TGTGCCAGCAGCTTAAAGGACAAAAACATTCAGTACTTC.